The 8 T cell receptor beta chains listed next were all sequenced from one sample in a study of T cell changes during pregnancy in multiple sclerosis. Some clones are missing from TCRdb's copy, which holds only in-frame ones; the method was immunoSEQ multiplex PCR. Of tens of thousands of clones in the sample, about nine tenths were seen once. This sample comprised CD4+ T cells from peripheral blood mononuclear cells, obtained after pregnancy. These receptors were taken from a female donor in good health, enrolled as a control in a pregnancy study.

V is TRBV19 and J is TRBJ1-5; D is perhaps TRBD1 (5 bases). V was clipped by 7 bases and J by 0 bases, with 19 bases between them. Germline V gene sequence: CDR1 LNHDA, CDR2 SQIVND (reference sequence). This CDR3 is built from 17 residues. The CDR3 region is CASTGGGLSLSNQPQHF. The CDR3 DNA reads as TGTGCCAGTACCGGTGGGGGGTTGTCCCTTAGCAATCAGCCCCAGCATTTT.

This chain joins TRBV10-3 and TRBJ2-1, with 7 bases that match TRBD1. Germline loops: CDR1 ENHRY, CDR2 SYGVKD. After removal of 7 bases from V and 9 bases from J, the junction contained 12 bases not matched to a gene. This CDR3 spans 14 amino acids. The CDR3 here is CAIMGDAGGSEQFF. The CDR3 DNA follows: TGTGCCATCATGGGTGATGCAGGGGGAAGTGAGCAGTTCTTC.

The chain joins TRBV23-1 to TRBJ1-2, with D tentatively TRBD1 (6 bases). TRBV23-1 is filed as an ORF, its function uncertain. This CDR3 is built from 14 residues. The germline V and J ends were trimmed by 0 bases and 3 bases, with 8 bases remaining between them. CDR3 residues: CASSQSGGHYGYTF. DNA of the CDR3: TGCGCCAGCAGTCAATCGGGGGGGCACTATGGCTACACCTTC.

This chain joins TRBV28 and TRBJ1-2; D perhaps matches TRBD1 (5 bases). V lost 2 bases to trimming and J lost 4 bases, with 14 bases between them. Germline CDR1 MDHEN, CDR2 SYDVKM. The CDR3 runs 15 residues. CDR3 bases: TGTGCCAGCAGTTTAGACTCCAGGGCGTCCTATGGCTACACCTTC. This encodes CASSLDSRASYGYTF.

The rearrangement joins TRBV18 to TRBJ1-3; no clear D gene. From germline, CDR1 is KGHSH and CDR2 LQKENI. Trimming shortened V by 2 bases and J by 1 base, and 6 bases separated the two germline ends. The CDR3 sequence is 14 residues long. The CDR3 sequence is CASSPTSSGNTIYF. CDR3 DNA: TGTGCCAGCTCACCAACTAGTTCTGGAAACACCATATATTTT.

The chain is built from TRBV18 and TRBJ1-3; the D is unclear. The CDR3 extends over 15 amino acids. V was clipped by 5 bases and J by 2 bases, with 13 bases between them. CDR1 is KGHSH and CDR2 is LQKENI in the germline V gene. CDR3 loop: CASSNNAIPGNTIYF. For the CDR3, the DNA is TGTGCCAGCTCAAACAACGCCATTCCTGGAAACACCATATATTTT.

This clone appeared once. The rearrangement links TRBV5-6 to TRBJ2-5; TRBD1 matches at 7 bases. V shed 3 bases and J 2 bases; nucleotides not matched to a gene: 10. The germline V gene encodes CDR1 SGHDT and CDR2 YYEEEE. CDR3 size: 16 residues. CDR3 sequence reads: CASSYGQANSQETQYF. Here the CDR3 DNA reads TGTGCCAGCAGCTATGGACAGGCGAACTCACAAGAGACCCAGTACTTC.

The rearrangement uses TRBV6-6 and TRBJ1-2; D ambiguous. The germline V and J ends were trimmed by 2 bases and 0 bases, with 4 bases remaining between them. Germline assignment: CDR1 MNHNY and CDR2 SVGAGI (reference sequence). The CDR3 loop spans 13 amino acids. Here the CDR3 DNA reads TGTGCCAGCAGTTACACTCCTAACTATGGCTACACCTTC. The encoded protein is CASSYTPNYGYTF.